This passage covers 5 T cell receptor beta chains from one sample sequenced in a study of shared clonotypes between healthy human individuals. TCRdb's copy holds only in-frame clones and misses some; the assay was immunoSEQ multiplex PCR. Here the sample spans about 2.2 million clones, just over 90% being singletons. CD8 cells regarded as naive lacked CD45RO, were positively chosen for CCR7, and omitted terminally differentiated effector memory CD45RA+ cells. The sample consisted of naive CD8+ T cells from PBMCs. These receptors all come from a man aged 18 to 29 in good health. Some clones in this sample may be carry-over from other donors' samples.

In this sample, this clone turned up once. V is TRBV28 and J is TRBJ1-5; 7 nucleotides align to TRBD1. This CDR3 comprises 15 residues. V shed 5 bases, J shed 4 bases, and the junction held 8 bases outside the gene matches. The V gene's germline CDR1 is MDHEN and CDR2 SYDVKM. In DNA form, the CDR3 reads TGTGCCAGCAGTCTCACAGGGGCGCGAAATCAGCCCCAGCATTTT. Protein: CASSLTGARNQPQHF.

This sequence joins TRBV10-3 and TRBJ2-7; D tentatively reads TRBD1 or TRBD2 (5 bases each). The CDR3 extends over 14 amino acids. Between the trimmed V and J ends, which lost 3 bases and 3 bases, there was a span of 12 bases. Per the germline V gene, CDR1 is ENHRY and CDR2 is SYGVKD. CDR3 nucleotide sequence: TGTGCCATCAGTGATCGAGGGACCGACTACGAGCAGTACTTC. Translated: CAISDRGTDYEQYF.

This clone was counted once. The same CDR3 arises from other DNA sequences in this sample as well. J is TRBJ2-1 and V is TRBV5-4; D is undetermined. Germline loops: CDR1 SGHNT, CDR2 YYREEE (reference sequence). The CDR3 loop spans 13 amino acids. The V and J ends lost 0 bases and 5 bases respectively, with 6 bases between them. The CDR3 region is CASSLGRNNEQFF. In nucleotides, the CDR3 is TGTGCCAGCAGCTTGGGGCGGAACAATGAGCAGTTCTTC.

The V and J genes are TRBV19 and TRBJ1-3, with TRBD1 as a possible D gene (5 bases). CDR1 is LNHDA, CDR2 SQIVND, per germline (reference sequence). Trimming pared 3 bases from V and 1 base from J, leaving 10 bases between. The CDR3 totals 15 residues. CDR3 nucleotides: TGTGCCAGTAGTATCATAGCAGGGTCTGGAAACACCATATATTTT. This gives the protein CASSIIAGSGNTIYF.

This chain links TRBV23-1 with TRBJ1-2; D is unclear. TRBV23-1 is reported as an ORF; its role is uncertain. Trimming stripped 2 bases from V and 0 bases from J, with 16 bases between. This CDR3 is 17 amino acids long. DNA of the CDR3: TGCGCCAGCAGTCAACTTAAAGGGTCACCTACTAACTATGGCTACACCTTC. It is translated as CASSQLKGSPTNYGYTF.